Below are 31 T cell receptor beta chains sequenced from a single sample in a study of post-analysis software for immune sequencing data. Whole-study results and caveats: Patients used about 5 TRBV segments, including TRBV5-6, TRBV5-1 and TRBV20-1, more often than controls.

No cognate antigen is known for these TCRs. Unique molecular identifiers featured in each of the TCR beta cDNA libraries. In TCRdb, the PCR reads were re-called with MiXCR into one record per CDR3 protein. The sample lists about 400,000 distinct CDR3 sequences, approximately 33% occurring once. The sample was blood. The source of these receptors is a girl aged 10 to 17 with multiple sclerosis.

The chain recombines TRBV20-1 with TRBJ1-1; perhaps TRBD1 as D (5 bases). CDR3 length: 13 residues. The germline CDR1 and CDR2 sequences are DFQATT and SNEGSKA (reference sequence). The V end lost 4 bases, the J end lost 1 base, and 10 bases lay between the germline ends. The CDR3 protein is CSATIDRNTEAFF. The CDR3 DNA reads TGCAGTGCTACGATAGACAGGAACACTGAAGCTTTCTTT.

This clonotype has ten or more counts. The chain combines TRBV15 with TRBJ2-7; 8 bases match TRBD2. CDR3 length: 14 residues. Germline CDR1 LNHNV, CDR2 YYDKDF (reference sequence). V shed 4 bases, J shed 4 bases, and the junction held 6 bases outside the gene matches. The CDR3 nucleotides are TGTGCCACCAGCATGGGACTAGAACGGTACGAGCAGTACTTC. This codes for CATSMGLERYEQYF.

The chain couples TRBV5-1 to TRBJ2-5; possible D gene TRBD1, 5 bases. CDR1 and CDR2 from the germline V gene are SGHRS and YFSETQ. Deletions cut 3 bases from V and 2 bases from J, with 5 bases between. The CDR3 is made up of 12 amino acids. CDR3 sequence: CASSYRQETQYF. The CDR3 nucleotides read TGCGCCAGCAGCTACAGGCAAGAGACCCAGTACTTC. Together with reference TRBV5-1 and TRBJ2-5, the CDR3 gives the full variable domain: KAGVTQTPRYLIKTRGQQVTLSCSPISGHRSVSWYQQTPGQGLQFLFEYFSETQRNKGNFPGRFSGRQFSNSRSEMNVSTLELGDSALYLCASSYRQETQYFGPGTRLLVL.

This clonotype showed up just a few times. This chain uses TRBV12-3 or TRBV12-4 with TRBJ1-2; TRBD1 matches 9 bases. There are 18 residues in the CDR3. Trimming cost V 5 bases and J 4 bases; bases outside gene matches: 17. Here the CDR3 reads CASSPSLGRDRVGYGYTF. Written as DNA, the CDR3 is TGTGCCAGCAGTCCCAGTTTGGGTCGGGACAGGGTAGGCTATGGCTACACCTTC.

The gene calls are TRBV6-2 or TRBV6-3 and TRBJ2-3; D possibly corresponds to TRBD2 (6 bases). Germline-derived CDR1 and CDR2 are MNHEY and SVGEGT. The CDR3 totals 15 residues. V was clipped by 4 bases and J by 3 bases, with 14 bases between them. CDR3 protein: CASSWPSALTDTQYF. CDR3 DNA sequence: TGTGCCAGCAGTTGGCCTAGCGCGTTGACAGATACGCAGTATTTT.

V and J are TRBV7-3 and TRBJ2-1; 8 bases fit TRBD1. V dropped 1 base and J dropped 6; count of bases not matched to a gene: 11. In germline, CDR1 is SGHTA, CDR2 FQGTGA. The CDR3 covers 17 residues. In DNA, the CDR3 is TGTGCCAGCAGCTTAAGAGGGCGGGGACAGGTGGGCAATGAGCAGTTCTTC. It codes for CASSLRGRGQVGNEQFF.

This clonotype was observed a handful of times. V is TRBV5-1 and J is TRBJ2-1, with TRBD2 matching 9 bases. This CDR3 has 15 amino acids. Per the germline V gene, CDR1 is SGHRS and CDR2 is YFSETQ. V shed 1 base, J shed 6 bases, and the junction held 5 bases outside the gene matches. The CDR3 DNA follows: TGCGCCAGCAGCTTGTCGCCTAGCGGGGCCAATGAGCAGTTCTTC. Its protein is CASSLSPSGANEQFF.

As for this clonotype: The junction differs from germline at one of its ends, possibly a read error. The chain has TRBV7-2 and TRBJ2-3; 11 bases match TRBD2. Germline CDR1 SGHTA, CDR2 FQGNSA. The CDR3 is made up of 19 amino acids. The CDR3 loop reads CASSLGAPGLAASTDTQYF. Here the CDR3 DNA reads TGTGCCAGCAGCTTAGGGGCGCCGGGACTAGCGGCTAGCACAGACACGCAGTATTTT.

This clonotype was seen only a few times. The V call is TRBV20-1, the J call TRBJ2-3, with TRBD2 matching over 12 bases. The CDR3 runs 14 residues. Germline trimming cut 6 bases from V and 8 bases from J; bases unmatched to any gene: 9. The germline V gene encodes CDR1 DFQATT and CDR2 SNEGSKA (reference sequence). The CDR3 DNA sequence: TGCAGTGCCTACCTAGCGGGGGGGCCAGTTACGCAGTATTTT. Translating gives CSAYLAGGPVTQYF.

This clonotype has just a few counts. The chain recombines TRBV10-2 with TRBJ2-7, with TRBD2 as a possible D gene (5 bases). The germline V gene has CDR1 WSHSY and CDR2 SAAADI. The CDR3 length is 13 residues. The V and J ends lost 7 bases and 2 bases respectively, with 12 bases between them. The CDR3 DNA is TGCGCCAGCACTTTGGACTCCGCCTACGAGCAGTACTTC. Translation gives CASTLDSAYEQYF.

The table lists this clonotype with a few counts. V is TRBV12-3 or TRBV12-4 and J is TRBJ1-4, with TRBD1 as a possible D gene (6 bases). Trimming cost V 2 bases and J 10 bases, with 8 bases left between them. The length of the CDR3 is 12 residues. CDR3: CASSLRGGKLFF. The CDR3 nucleotides read TGTGCCAGCAGTTTACGAGGGGGAAAACTGTTTTTT.

This chain uses TRBV27 with TRBJ2-3; possible D gene TRBD2, 6 bases. Germline CDR1 and CDR2: MNHEY and SMNVEV (reference sequence). V was clipped by 3 bases and J by 1 base, with 17 bases between them. There are 17 residues in the CDR3. CDR3 loop: CASSLEGYLLGTDTQYF. As DNA, the CDR3 is TGTGCCAGCAGTTTGGAGGGTTACCTACTAGGCACAGATACGCAGTATTTT.

The chain joins TRBV27 to TRBJ1-1; no definite D call. V lost 2 bases and J 0 bases, leaving 22 bases between the germline ends. The CDR3 contains 19 residues. Germline V lookup: CDR1 MNHEY, CDR2 SMNVEV (reference sequence). The CDR3 is CASSLSGIYGGLMNTEAFF. The CDR3 coding sequence is TGTGCCAGCAGTTTAAGTGGTATATACGGAGGCCTCATGAACACTGAAGCTTTCTTT.

The V and J genes are TRBV12-3 or TRBV12-4 and TRBJ2-2; D is possibly TRBD1 or TRBD2 (6 bases each). V gave up 10 bases and J gave up 6 bases, with 18 bases separating them. The CDR3 sequence is 14 residues long. The CDR3 coding sequence is TGTGCCATAAAGGGGGGAGAGACGGCCGGGGAGCTGTTTTTT. Encoded protein: CAIKGGETAGELFF.

The chain has TRBV7-2 and TRBJ2-5; TRBD1 matches 9 bases. The germline V gene encodes CDR1 SGHTA and CDR2 FQGNSA. V was pared by 3 bases and J by 11 bases, with 10 bases of the junction left unmatched. The CDR3 runs to 14 residues. CDR3 nucleotides: TGTGCCAGCAGCTTTTGGACAGGGGCGGGGGAGCAGTACTTC. Translated, it gives CASSFWTGAGEQYF. Full variable domain (missing parts from reference TRBV7-2 and TRBJ2-5): GAGVSQSPSNKVTEKGKDVELRCDPISGHTALYWYRQSLGQGLEFLIYFQGNSAPDKSGLPSDRFSAERTGGSVSTLTIQRTQQEDSAVYLCASSFWTGAGEQYFGPGTRLLVL.

This sequence joins TRBV12-3 or TRBV12-4 and TRBJ2-3; TRBD2 might be the D (7 bases). The CDR3 runs 18 residues. V was clipped by 6 bases and J by 1 base, with 23 bases between them. This chain's CDR3 is CASSSFWRGPYGTDTQYF. CDR3 nucleotide sequence: TGTGCCAGCAGCTCCTTTTGGCGGGGGCCCTATGGCACAGATACGCAGTATTTT.

The rearrangement uses TRBV3-1 and TRBJ2-3; D is undetermined. V was shortened by 4 bases and J by 0 bases, with 5 bases between the two germline ends. Per germline, CDR1 LGHDT and CDR2 YNNKEL (reference sequence). The CDR3 is 13 amino acids. In DNA form, the CDR3 reads TGTGCCAGCAGCCCACAGAGCACAGATACGCAGTATTTT. Residues: CASSPQSTDTQYF.

This clonotype came up a few times. In nucleotides, the CDR3 is TGTGCCAGCAGTGGTAGGCTAGCGGGGGGTGGGGAGCAGTTCTTC. This gives the protein CASSGRLAGGGEQFF. This chain joins TRBV2 and TRBJ2-1; TRBD2 matches 11 bases. Trimming cost V 4 bases and J 10 bases; bases outside gene matches: 9. This CDR3 contains 15 residues. Germline V gene lookup returns CDR1 SNHLY and CDR2 FYNNEI.

This clonotype has only a few counts. The chain combines TRBV29-1 with TRBJ1-4, with 10 bases matching TRBD1. After removal of 7 bases from V and 6 bases from J, the junction contained 5 bases not matched to a gene. Germline V lookup: CDR1 SQVTM, CDR2 ANQGSEA. This CDR3 spans 13 amino acids. The CDR3 region is CSAQTGGYEKLFF. Here the CDR3 DNA reads TGCAGCGCTCAGACAGGGGGCTATGAAAAACTGTTTTTT.

The J gene is TRBJ1-1, the V gene TRBV7-2; a weak D match, TRBD1 (5 bases). Germline V gene lookup returns CDR1 SGHTA and CDR2 FQGNSA. Trimming shortened V by 3 bases and J by 4 bases, and 12 bases separated the two germline ends. This CDR3 region has 14 residues. The CDR3 loop reads CASSLWGSGTEAFF. CDR3 nucleotides: TGTGCCAGCAGCTTGTGGGGCTCGGGCACTGAAGCTTTCTTT.

There are a few counts of this clonotype. The genes are TRBV7-9 and TRBJ2-1; either TRBD1 or TRBD2 may fit D (5 bases each). The V end was cut by 1 base, the J end by 8 bases, with 9 bases between. The CDR3 loop spans 13 amino acids. Germline lookup yields CDR1 SEHNR and CDR2 FQNEAQ (reference sequence). The CDR3 here is CASSLGGFYEQFF. In nucleotides, the CDR3 is TGTGCCAGCAGCTTAGGGGGGTTTTATGAGCAGTTCTTC.

This clonotype came up a few times. The chain uses TRBV7-2 and TRBJ2-3; a possible D gene is TRBD2 (5 bases). Trimming stripped 2 bases from V and 0 bases from J, with 6 bases between. CDR1 and CDR2 from the germline V gene are SGHTA and FQGNSA. This CDR3 region has 14 residues. For the CDR3, the DNA is TGTGCCAGCAGCTTACGACTAAGCACAGATACGCAGTATTTT. Translated: CASSLRLSTDTQYF.

The J gene is TRBJ2-1, the V gene TRBV11-3, with TRBD2 as a possible D gene (6 bases). Germline V gene data show CDR1 as SGHNT and CDR2 as YENEEA. Trimming cost V 4 bases and J 6 bases, with 22 bases left between them. The length of the CDR3 is 17 residues. CDR3 sequence: CASSWGDSRAGFNEQFF. The CDR3 DNA is TGTGCCAGCAGCTGGGGAGACTCGCGGGCGGGATTCAATGAGCAGTTCTTC.

The gene calls are TRBV6-4 and TRBJ1-5, with D tentatively TRBD1 (5 bases). CDR3 size: 13 residues. V lost 2 bases and J lost 7, with 9 bases in between. The germline CDR1 and CDR2 sequences are MRHNA and SNTAGT. CDR3 in amino acids: CASSDPEGQPQHF. The CDR3 coding sequence is TGTGCCAGCAGTGACCCAGAGGGGCAGCCCCAGCATTTT.

This chain links TRBV18 with TRBJ2-2, with a weak D call TRBD2 (5 bases). The ends were cut back, 0 bases at V and 0 bases at J, with 11 bases in the middle. The length of the CDR3 is 17 residues. Germline CDR1 and CDR2: KGHSH and LQKENI. The CDR3 region has the DNA TGTGCCAGCTCACCACCTGGCGCGGGTCCGAACACCGGGGAGCTGTTTTTT. Its translation: CASSPPGAGPNTGELFF. The entire variable domain, with the rest obtained from reference TRBV18 and TRBJ2-2, is as follows: NAGVMQNPRHLVRRRGQEARLRCSPMKGHSHVYWYRQLPEEGLKFMVYLQKENIIDESGMPKERFSAEFPKEGPSILRIQQVVRGDSAAYFCASSPPGAGPNTGELFFGEGSRLTVL.

The V gene is TRBV29-1, the J gene TRBJ2-4; 7 bases map to TRBD1. The CDR3 is made up of 14 amino acids. Per germline, CDR1 SQVTM and CDR2 ANQGSEA. Trimming took 4 bases from V and 6 from J; bases not matched to a gene: 9. The CDR3 is CSVAWGQSLNIQYF. The CDR3 DNA reads as TGCAGCGTTGCGTGGGGACAGTCCCTAAACATTCAGTACTTC.

The chain combines TRBV6-2 or TRBV6-3 with TRBJ1-5, with D unresolved. This CDR3 spans 15 amino acids. V shed 6 bases and J shed 4 bases, with 16 bases lying between them. Germline V gene data show CDR1 as MNHEY and CDR2 as SVGEGT. CDR3 residues: CASSPLGRRNQPQHF. As DNA, the CDR3 is TGTGCCAGCAGCCCCCTCGGACGACGGAATCAGCCCCAGCATTTT.

The chain uses TRBV7-9 and TRBJ2-1, with D hard to call. The V and J ends lost 1 base and 8 bases respectively, with 12 bases between them. Germline V CDR1 and CDR2: SEHNR, FQNEAQ (reference sequence). CDR3 length: 14 residues. The CDR3, as DNA: TGTGCCAGCAGCTTAGGTAGTCCTGGGGATGAGCAGTTCTTC. Translating it yields CASSLGSPGDEQFF. Using reference TRBV7-9 and TRBJ2-1 for the parts outside the CDR3, the full variable domain is DTGVSQNPRHKITKRGQNVTFRCDPISEHNRLYWYRQTLGQGPEFLTYFQNEAQLEKSRLLSDRFSAERPKGSFSTLEIQRTEQGDSAMYLCASSLGSPGDEQFFGPGTRLTVL.

This clonotype has only a few counts. The chain links TRBV30 to TRBJ2-1; D is tentatively TRBD1 or TRBD2 (6 bases each). The germline CDR1 and CDR2 sequences are GTSNPN and SVGIG (reference sequence). This CDR3 is 13 amino acids long. With 0 bases removed from V and 13 bases from J, the gap between germline ends came to 16 bases. This CDR3 is CAWSVPGAYYQFF. The CDR3 bases are TGTGCCTGGAGTGTACCGGGGGCCTACTATCAGTTCTTC. Full variable domain (missing parts from reference TRBV30 and TRBJ2-1): SQTIHQWPATLVQPVGSPLSLECTVEGTSNPNLYWYRQAAGRGLQLLFYSVGIGQISSEVPQNLSASRPQDRQFILSSKKLLLSDSGFYLCAWSVPGAYYQFFGPGTRLTVL.

This clonotype was detected ten times or more. The V gene is TRBV6-1, the J gene TRBJ2-7; D gene uncertain. V was pared by 4 bases and J by 4 bases, with 8 bases between. The CDR3 has 12 residues. Germline assignment: CDR1 MNHNS and CDR2 SASEGT. The CDR3 DNA is TGTGCCAGCAGTGGTGATCGTTACGAGCAGTACTTC. Its protein product is CASSGDRYEQYF.

This chain uses TRBV11-2 with TRBJ2-3; 10 bases agree with TRBD2. This CDR3 region has 15 residues. From germline, CDR1 is SGHAT and CDR2 FQNNGV. The ends lost 4 bases at V and 2 bases at J; junction bases unmatched: 3. CDR3: CASSSGLAATDTQYF. The CDR3 coding sequence is TGTGCCAGCAGCTCCGGACTAGCGGCCACAGATACGCAGTATTTT.